The clone carrying this T cell receptor (beta chain) came up a few times. What it binds is not known. This specimen comes from a study of siplizumab effects on memory and regulatory T cells. Coculture of the mixed lymphocyte reaction cells took place at 37 degrees C and lasted 6 days. Profiled with immunoSEQ multiplex PCR; TCRdb holds only in-frame clones, not every one. The table shows over 12,000 clones, with approximately 49% occurring only once. V lost 4 bases, J lost 5 bases, and 8 bases stayed unmatched. The CDR3 contains 17 residues. The germline gives CDR1 MNHEY, CDR2 SMNVEV (reference sequence).

The chain employs TRBV27 and TRBJ2-3, with 14 bases aligning to TRBD2. The receptor was isolated from a human donor in good health; the cells came from an allogeneic mixed lymphocyte reaction. The sequencing sample was made of CFSE-low (dividing) CD4+ T cells sorted from an allogeneic mixed lymphocyte reaction. The CDR3 nucleotides are TGTGCCAGCAGTTCCTCGGGACTAGCGGGGGCGAGAGATACGCAGTATTTT. The encoded protein is CASSSSGLAGARDTQYF.